Listed below are T cell receptor beta chains from one sample, sequenced in a study of cytomegalovirus exposure and HLA in healthy donors. The data were produced by immunoSEQ multiplex PCR, yet TCRdb's version contains in-frame clones alone and is incomplete. This table has about 190,000 clones, about four fifths appearing once. Sequencing was carried out using PBMCs. The origin of the receptors is a man aged 30 to 39 in good health and CMV-seropositive. Each CDR3 is given without its conserved first and last residue. Not all rows give a size; the values are once, few, many and, for expanded clones, a class.

J,V,size,CDR3
TRBJ1-1,TRBV7-2,-,ASSRQGVDTEAF
TRBJ2-7,TRBV7-8,-,ASSEAGIRTGDHEQY
TRBJ1-1,TRBV11-2,once,ASIPSTGYVTEAF
TRBJ2-3,TRBV5-4,once,ASSLGQHTDTQY
TRBJ2-3,TRBV6-4,few,ASSDTRGLADQEGSTDTQY
TRBJ1-3,TRBV5-8,-,ASSSYREGFSGNTIY
TRBJ2-2,TRBV4-3,-,ASSRQGIGTGELF
TRBJ1-2,TRBV5-1,-,ASSLGDRPYYGYT
TRBJ1-2,TRBV7-2,-,ASSARTGGRGYT
TRBJ2-3,TRBV30,-,AWTRLAGTTDTQY
TRBJ2-3,TRBV19,-,ASSIDAWRFRLATSTDTQY
TRBJ1-3,TRBV2,-,ASSVTGGVGNTIY
TRBJ2-7,TRBV28,-,ASSSPTENVVYEQY
TRBJ1-3,TRBV19,-,ASSPWSGLGTGNTIY
TRBJ2-5,TRBV6-6,-,ASRLYRGGLQETQY
TRBJ1-1,TRBV4-2,few,ASSQVNMNTEAF
TRBJ1-1,TRBV7-3,few,ASSEDRGNTEAF
TRBJ2-7,TRBV7-2,-,ASSSSSSYEQY
TRBJ1-6,TRBV5-5,-,ASSHQRGVQGNNSPLH
TRBJ2-5,TRBV11-2,-,ASARETQY
TRBJ2-1,TRBV13,-,ASSRRSDEQF
TRBJ1-1,TRBV4-1,-,ASSQEPGVFSEAF
TRBJ2-7,TRBV6-5,-,ASSRQGGEQY
TRBJ2-7,TRBV5-1,-,ASSLAGGWEQY
TRBJ1-1,TRBV5-1,-,ASSLTGSGGRGTEAF
TRBJ1-1,TRBV18,once,ASSSNPPTLETEAF
TRBJ2-1,TRBV7-3,-,ASSLTQTSVGF
TRBJ1-4,TRBV11-2,-,ASSPGGGWEKLF
TRBJ2-1,TRBV2,-,ASSETVEQF
TRBJ2-2,TRBV5-1,-,ASSSMAGTTNTGELF
TRBJ2-5,TRBV7-3,-,ASSLGTSGGPGETQY
TRBJ2-7,TRBV30,-,AWSPKRGGLYEQY
TRBJ1-1,TRBV25-1,-,ASSELKGGADTEAF
TRBJ2-6,TRBV2,-,ASTYSGANVLT
TRBJ2-1,TRBV10-3,few,AISRSRDEQF
TRBJ2-2,TRBV4-3,-,ASSQAGVSGELF
TRBJ2-7,TRBV7-8,few,ASSFQGGRYEQY
TRBJ2-7,TRBV2,-,ASTRGTTSSYEQY
TRBJ2-1,TRBV4-3,-,ASSQGTGTYNEQF
TRBJ1-5,TRBV7-2,-,ASSIVSTGANQPQH
TRBJ1-4,TRBV5-6,-,ASSFTGETNEKLF
TRBJ2-7,TRBV7-9,few,ASSLGTYEQY
TRBJ1-1,TRBV30,-,AWVQNTEAF
TRBJ1-6,TRBV18,-,ASSPDDKDRINSPLH
TRBJ2-1,TRBV18,-,ASSPSRVSSYNEQF
TRBJ1-5,TRBV7-2,-,ASSLDRALNQPQH
TRBJ2-4,TRBV14,-,ASSHIDKNIQY
TRBJ1-3,TRBV5-4,-,ASSSPSSGNTIY